Following are 2 T cell receptor beta chains from one sample sequenced in a study of beta chain features in type 1 diabetes. Expressed TCRB transcripts got sequenced, as all isolated RNA was reverse transcribed. Generated by immunoSEQ multiplex PCR, the TCRdb table keeps only in-frame clones and is missing some. The table shows over 700,000 clones, with roughly a sixth occurring only once. Input material: naive CD4+ T cells from blood. The receptors stem from a young woman in good health.

This clone appeared a few times. This chain connects TRBV7-2 to TRBJ2-5; the D gene is possibly TRBD2 (5 bases). CDR3 size: 14 residues. CDR1 and CDR2 from the germline V gene are SGHTA and FQGNSA. The V end lost 5 bases, the J end lost 2 bases, and 12 bases lay between the germline ends. The chain's CDR3 is CASSPGLRQETQYF. Here the CDR3 DNA reads TGTGCCAGCAGCCCTGGACTGCGGCAAGAGACCCAGTACTTC.

The chain uses TRBV27 and TRBJ2-7, with D perhaps matching TRBD1 or TRBD2 (5 bases each). This CDR3 region has 15 residues. Germline V CDR1 and CDR2: MNHEY, SMNVEV (reference sequence). V was pared by 5 bases and J by 2 bases, with 16 bases between. This CDR3 is CASSRRGESPYEQYF. The CDR3 nucleotides are TGTGCCAGCAGTCGACGGGGCGAATCGCCCTACGAGCAGTACTTC.